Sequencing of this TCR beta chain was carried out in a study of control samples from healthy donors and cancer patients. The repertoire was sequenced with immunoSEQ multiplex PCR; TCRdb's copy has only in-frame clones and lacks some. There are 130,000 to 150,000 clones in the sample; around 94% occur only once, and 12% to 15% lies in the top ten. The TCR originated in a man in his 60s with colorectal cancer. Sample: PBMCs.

CDR3 in amino acids: CASSPGVHRNTEAFF. Here the CDR3 DNA reads TGCGCCAGCAGCCCTGGTGTACATAGGAACACTGAAGCTTTCTTT. This chain uses TRBV5-1 with TRBJ1-1; no clear D gene. Trimming removed 4 bases at V and 1 base at J, with 14 bases between. The CDR3 covers 15 residues. Germline V CDR1 and CDR2: SGHRS, YFSETQ.